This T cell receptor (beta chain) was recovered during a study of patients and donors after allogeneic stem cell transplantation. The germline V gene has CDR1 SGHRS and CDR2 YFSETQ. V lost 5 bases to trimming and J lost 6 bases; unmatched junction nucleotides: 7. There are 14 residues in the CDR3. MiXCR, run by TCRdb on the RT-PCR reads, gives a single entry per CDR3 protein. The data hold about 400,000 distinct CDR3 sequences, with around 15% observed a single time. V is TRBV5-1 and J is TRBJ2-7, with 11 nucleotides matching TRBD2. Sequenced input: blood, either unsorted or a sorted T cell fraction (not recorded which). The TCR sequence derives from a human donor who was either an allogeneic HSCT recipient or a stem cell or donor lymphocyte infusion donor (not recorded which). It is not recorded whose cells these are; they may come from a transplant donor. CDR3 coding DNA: TGCGCCAGCAGACCTAGCGGGAGGCTGGGCGAGCAGTACTTC. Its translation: CASRPSGRLGEQYF.